Below, 23 T cell receptor beta chains from the same sample are listed, as sequenced in a study of blood T cell repertoires in COVID-19. The repertoire was sequenced with immunoSEQ multiplex PCR; TCRdb's copy has only in-frame clones and lacks some. Among 110,000 or so clones listed, around 74% were seen once. The sequencing input was peripheral blood. The receptors were gathered from a woman aged 70-85 years with acute or convalescent COVID-19.

The chain is built from TRBV7-9 and TRBJ1-1; the D is unclear. This CDR3 spans 13 amino acids. V lost 2 bases, J lost 3 bases, and 7 bases lay in between. CDR1 is SEHNR, CDR2 FQNEAQ, per germline (reference sequence). The CDR3 DNA sequence: TGTGCCAGCAGCTTATTCCCGGACACTGAAGCTTTCTTT. This gives the protein CASSLFPDTEAFF.

This rearrangement joins TRBV6-6 to TRBJ2-2, with TRBD1 matching over 7 bases. The germline gives CDR1 MNHNY, CDR2 SVGAGI (reference sequence). Trimming removed 6 bases from V and 0 bases from J; junction bases left unmatched: 1. This CDR3 is built from 14 residues. In nucleotides, the CDR3 is TGTGCCAGCAGGGGGACAGCGAACACCGGGGAGCTGTTTTTT. This codes for CASRGTANTGELFF.

The chain combines TRBV11-3 with TRBJ2-5; possible D gene TRBD2, 7 bases. The V and J ends lost 5 bases and 4 bases respectively, with 14 bases between them. There are 14 residues in the CDR3. CDR1 and CDR2 from the germline V gene are SGHNT and YENEEA. CDR3 loop: CASSPGGRGETQYF. The CDR3 coding sequence is TGTGCCAGCAGCCCCGGGGGGCGGGGAGAGACCCAGTACTTC.

The CDR3 reads CASSLVLSGANVLTF. As DNA, the CDR3 is TGCGCCAGCAGCTTGGTTCTCTCTGGGGCCAACGTCCTGACTTTC. V gene TRBV5-1 combines with J gene TRBJ2-6; no reliable D call. The V gene lost 0 bases and the J gene lost 0 bases, with 4 bases spanning the gap. CDR1 SGHRS and CDR2 YFSETQ come from the germline V gene. This CDR3 has 15 amino acids.

The rearrangement joins TRBV18 to TRBJ1-4; D ambiguous. Germline assignment: CDR1 KGHSH and CDR2 LQKENI. Trimming stripped 0 bases from V and 7 bases from J, with 9 bases between. CDR3 length: 14 residues. The DNA for the CDR3 is TGTGCCAGCTCACCACCTGAGACACCTGAAAAACTGTTTTTT. This codes for CASSPPETPEKLFF.

The CDR3 here is CASSPITGENSGNTIYF. For the CDR3, the DNA is TGTGCCAGCTCACCAATTACAGGAGAAAACTCTGGAAACACCATATATTTT. The rearrangement uses TRBV18 and TRBJ1-3, with a weak D call TRBD1 (5 bases). CDR1 is KGHSH, CDR2 LQKENI, per germline. This CDR3 region has 17 residues. Trimming removed 2 bases from V and 0 bases from J, with 14 bases in between.

The rearrangement joins TRBV4-2 to TRBJ1-5, with 10 positions matching TRBD1. The V segment lost 2 bases and the J segment 9 bases; nucleotides outside the gene matches: 10. The CDR3 has 16 residues. Germline CDR1 and CDR2: LGHNA and YNFKEQ. CDR3 protein: CASSQSTGGGFRPQHF. The CDR3 nucleotides read TGTGCCAGCAGCCAATCGACAGGGGGCGGGTTTCGGCCCCAGCATTTT.

This clone appeared a single time. The chain has TRBV19 and TRBJ2-1; no definite D call. This CDR3 region has 13 residues. V was pared by 0 bases and J by 6 bases, with 6 bases between. Germline loops: CDR1 LNHDA, CDR2 SQIVND (reference sequence). This chain's CDR3 is CASSIDGGNEQFF. The CDR3 nucleotides read TGTGCCAGTAGTATAGACGGTGGCAATGAGCAGTTCTTC.

This chain uses TRBV30 with TRBJ1-2; D is ambiguous. Germline assignment: CDR1 GTSNPN and CDR2 SVGIG (reference sequence). The ends were cut back, 2 bases at V and 8 bases at J, with 18 bases in the middle. The CDR3 contains 14 residues. The CDR3 DNA sequence: TGTGCCTGGAGTTGGCTCGGTGGAGAGGGCGGCTACACCTTC. Encoded protein: CAWSWLGGEGGYTF.

The rearrangement joins TRBV18 to TRBJ1-2; 12 bases line up with TRBD1. This CDR3 spans 16 amino acids. The V gene end was trimmed by 4 bases and the J gene end by 5 bases; junction bases not matched to a gene: 8. Germline V CDR1 and CDR2: KGHSH, LQKENI. The CDR3 loop is CASSLTGTGGEYGYTF. In DNA form, the CDR3 reads TGTGCCAGCTCACTGACCGGGACAGGGGGCGAGTATGGCTACACCTTC.

This chain joins TRBV6-2 or TRBV6-3 and TRBJ2-5; D not certain. CDR1 and CDR2 (germline): MNHEY, SVGEGT. This CDR3 region has 11 residues. The germline V and J ends were trimmed by 4 bases and 5 bases, with 5 bases remaining between them. CDR3 sequence reads: CASSSRETQYF. Written as DNA, the CDR3 is TGTGCCAGCAGTTCCCGTGAGACCCAGTACTTC.

The chain recombines TRBV5-5 with TRBJ1-5; TRBD1 matches 7 bases. After removal of 4 bases from V and 2 bases from J, the junction contained 3 bases not matched to a gene. Germline CDR1 and CDR2: SGHKS and YYEKEE (reference sequence). The CDR3 loop spans 14 amino acids. The CDR3 loop is CASSLTGGNQPQHF. CDR3 bases: TGTGCCAGCAGCCTAACAGGGGGCAATCAGCCCCAGCATTTT.

Only a few counts were recorded for this clone. The gene calls are TRBV5-1 and TRBJ2-7; 8 positions agree with TRBD1. The CDR3 extends over 14 amino acids. V shed 0 bases and J 2 bases; nucleotides not matched to a gene: 1. CDR1 and CDR2 (germline): SGHRS, YFSETQ. As DNA, the CDR3 is TGCGCCAGCAGCTTGGACAGGGGGACCTACGAGCAGTACTTC. Encoded protein: CASSLDRGTYEQYF.

The V and J genes are TRBV2 and TRBJ1-1, with 9 bases that match TRBD1. V lost 2 bases, J lost 10 bases, and 8 bases stayed unmatched. From germline, CDR1 is SNHLY and CDR2 FYNNEI. The CDR3 covers 14 residues. DNA for the CDR3: TGTGCCAGCAGTGAAACAGGGGGCGCGTCCCGAGCTTTCTTT. It translates to CASSETGGASRAFF.

This clone was seen a single time. Here the CDR3 DNA reads TGTGCCAGCAGCTTAGGAGTGAGCCACAATGAGCAGTTCTTC. Residues: CASSLGVSHNEQFF. This chain uses TRBV7-9 with TRBJ2-1; D is unresolved. Trimming shortened V by 1 base and J by 5 bases, and 9 bases separated the two germline ends. The CDR3 contains 14 residues. CDR1 is SEHNR and CDR2 is FQNEAQ in the germline V gene (reference sequence).

The rearrangement links TRBV28 to TRBJ1-1, with 9 bases lining up with TRBD1. V trimming: 0 bases; J trimming: 6 bases; junction bases outside the gene matches: 5. Looked up from germline, CDR1 is MDHEN and CDR2 is SYDVKM. The CDR3 sequence is 15 residues long. The CDR3 DNA reads TGTGCCAGCAGTTTATGGGGGACAGGGACATCTGAAGCTTTCTTT. Translating gives CASSLWGTGTSEAFF.

The J gene is TRBJ2-3, the V gene TRBV24-1; unclear D gene. The CDR3 consists of 13 residues. Trimming left V 1 base short and J 2 bases short, with 3 bases between. CDR1 is KGHDR and CDR2 is SFDVKD in the germline V gene. In nucleotides, the CDR3 is TGTGCCACCAGTGATTTACTCACAGATACGCAGTATTTT. Translated: CATSDLLTDTQYF.

This clone was picked up many times. V and J are TRBV6-5 and TRBJ1-2; 8 positions agree with TRBD1. The V gene's germline CDR1 is MNHEY and CDR2 SVGAGI. Germline trimming cut 5 bases from V and 5 bases from J; bases unmatched to any gene: 10. The CDR3 is 15 residues long. DNA for the CDR3: TGTGCCAGCAGTCAACCCATGGGACAGGCATATGGCTACACCTTC. This sequence encodes CASSQPMGQAYGYTF.

The chain uses TRBV2 and TRBJ1-2; no reliable D call. Germline V lookup: CDR1 SNHLY, CDR2 FYNNEI. The CDR3 has 19 amino acids. Trimming pared 5 bases from V and 3 bases from J, leaving 28 bases between. The CDR3 region is CASSPPHSYQAPKDYGYTF. The CDR3 bases are TGTGCCAGCAGTCCTCCTCACTCCTACCAAGCCCCTAAAGACTATGGCTACACCTTC.

The V and J genes are TRBV28 and TRBJ2-7, with D possibly TRBD1 on 6 matching bases. The V end was cut by 5 bases, the J end by 2 bases, with 13 bases between. CDR1 and CDR2 from the germline V gene are MDHEN and SYDVKM. This CDR3 is 14 amino acids long. This chain's CDR3 is CASSLLGGTYEQYF. The CDR3 bases are TGTGCCAGCAGTCTCCTAGGGGGTACCTACGAGCAGTACTTC.

This rearrangement joins TRBV9 to TRBJ2-1, with a tentative D call TRBD2 (5 bases). Trimming took 0 bases from V and 1 from J, leaving 8 bases between them. The CDR3 consists of 15 residues. Germline CDR1 and CDR2: SGDLS and YYNGEE. CDR3 bases: TGTGCCAGCAGCGTAGCCGGGGTATCCTACAATGAGCAGTTCTTC. It is translated as CASSVAGVSYNEQFF.

In DNA form, the CDR3 reads TGTGCCAGCAGCCACGATACCCGCGACTCCGGAGGGGCTTTCTTT. Translated, it gives CASSHDTRDSGGAFF. The J gene is TRBJ1-1, the V gene TRBV4-2; D is ambiguous. The V gene's germline CDR1 is LGHNA and CDR2 YNFKEQ. V lost 3 bases, J lost 11 bases, and 22 bases lay in between. The CDR3 runs 15 residues.

The chain employs TRBV28 and TRBJ2-2; 12 bases map to TRBD1. V lost 4 bases, J lost 7 bases, and 7 bases stayed unmatched. The CDR3 length is 16 residues. Per the germline V gene, CDR1 is MDHEN and CDR2 is SYDVKM. The CDR3 DNA sequence: TGTGCCAGCAGTTCCGGGACAGGGGGCGCTTTCGGGGAGCTGTTTTTT. It codes for CASSSGTGGAFGELFF.